The rows below give T cell receptor beta chains drawn from one sample of a study of control samples from healthy donors and cancer patients. Data came from immunoSEQ multiplex PCR; TCRdb stores just in-frame clones and leaves some out. The sample lists around 75,000 clones, 84% occurring once. Sequencing was done on a sample of blood. The receptors here all came from a man aged 50 to 59 in good health. Both conserved end residues are part of each CDR3. The order of the fields is J gene, V gene, D gene, CDR3 length, clone size, CDR3 protein, CDR3 DNA. D genes are given only for firm matches. Clone size is not always given. Where it is, it says once, few, many or a class for expanded clones.

j_call: TRBJ2-1
v_call: TRBV9
d_call: TRBD2
cdr3_length: 16
clone_size: NA
cdr3_aa: CASRPSSGGAPNEQFF
cdr3_nt: TGTGCCAGCAGGCCCTCCAGCGGGGGGGCTCCCAATGAGCAGTTCTTC

j_call: TRBJ2-3
v_call: TRBV19
d_call: NA
cdr3_length: 14
clone_size: NA
cdr3_aa: CASSMAGAVDTQYF
cdr3_nt: TGTGCCAGTAGCATGGCGGGGGCGGTGGATACGCAGTATTTT

j_call: TRBJ2-1
v_call: TRBV10-2
d_call: NA
cdr3_length: 18
clone_size: once
cdr3_aa: CASTPWGAGSGSYNEQFF
cdr3_nt: TGCGCCAGCACCCCCTGGGGGGCCGGGAGTGGCTCCTACAATGAGCAGTTCTTC

j_call: TRBJ1-1
v_call: TRBV11-3
d_call: NA
cdr3_length: 14
clone_size: NA
cdr3_aa: CASSLHPVNTEAFF
cdr3_nt: TGTGCCAGCAGCCTCCACCCAGTGAACACTGAAGCTTTCTTT

j_call: TRBJ2-7
v_call: TRBV6-2/TRBV6-3
d_call: NA
cdr3_length: 12
clone_size: NA
cdr3_aa: CASSFTTGEQYF
cdr3_nt: TGTGCCAGCAGTTTCACGACCGGGGAGCAGTACTTC

j_call: TRBJ2-3
v_call: TRBV13
d_call: TRBD1
cdr3_length: 16
clone_size: NA
cdr3_aa: CASSLESGGLTDTQYF
cdr3_nt: TGTGCCAGCAGCTTAGAATCAGGGGGATTGACAGATACGCAGTATTTT

j_call: TRBJ1-6
v_call: TRBV7-9
d_call: NA
cdr3_length: 14
clone_size: NA
cdr3_aa: CASSLGGAGSPLHF
cdr3_nt: TGTGCCAGCAGCTTAGGGGGAGCCGGTTCACCCCTCCACTTT

j_call: TRBJ2-7
v_call: TRBV7-9
d_call: NA
cdr3_length: 14
clone_size: NA
cdr3_aa: CASSLSEVAYEQYF
cdr3_nt: TGTGCCAGCAGCTTAAGCGAAGTTGCCTACGAGCAGTACTTC

j_call: TRBJ2-2
v_call: TRBV7-3
d_call: NA
cdr3_length: 16
clone_size: NA
cdr3_aa: CASSRDGFANTGELFF
cdr3_nt: TGTGCCAGCAGCAGGGACGGTTTTGCGAACACCGGGGAGCTGTTTTTT

j_call: TRBJ2-5
v_call: TRBV27
d_call: TRBD2
cdr3_length: 15
clone_size: NA
cdr3_aa: CASIPSGGGQETQYF
cdr3_nt: TGTGCCAGCATACCATCGGGGGGGGGCCAAGAGACCCAGTACTTC

j_call: TRBJ1-2
v_call: TRBV28
d_call: NA
cdr3_length: 14
clone_size: NA
cdr3_aa: CASSLGGGGYGYTF
cdr3_nt: TGTGCCAGCAGTTTAGGGGGGGGCGGTTATGGCTACACCTTC

j_call: TRBJ1-5
v_call: TRBV27
d_call: TRBD1
cdr3_length: 14
clone_size: NA
cdr3_aa: CASSQDRGNQPQHF
cdr3_nt: TGTGCCAGCAGCCAAGACAGGGGCAATCAGCCCCAGCATTTT

j_call: TRBJ2-1
v_call: TRBV27
d_call: NA
cdr3_length: 13
clone_size: NA
cdr3_aa: CASSLQGRNEQFF
cdr3_nt: TGTGCCAGCAGTCTGCAGGGAAGGAATGAGCAGTTCTTC

j_call: TRBJ1-2
v_call: TRBV6-5
d_call: NA
cdr3_length: 13
clone_size: NA
cdr3_aa: CASSGTLGYGYTF
cdr3_nt: TGTGCCAGCAGCGGGACCCTGGGGTATGGCTACACCTTC

j_call: TRBJ2-3
v_call: TRBV7-3
d_call: NA
cdr3_length: 16
clone_size: NA
cdr3_aa: CASSFHRWSSTDTQYF
cdr3_nt: TGTGCCAGCAGCTTCCACAGGTGGTCCTCGACAGATACGCAGTATTTT

j_call: TRBJ1-2
v_call: TRBV19
d_call: NA
cdr3_length: 15
clone_size: NA
cdr3_aa: CASSTLSRENYGYTF
cdr3_nt: TGTGCCAGTAGTACCCTCAGTAGGGAGAACTATGGCTACACCTTC

j_call: TRBJ2-2
v_call: TRBV11-2
d_call: TRBD2
cdr3_length: 18
clone_size: NA
cdr3_aa: CASSTWGGSWANTGELFF
cdr3_nt: TGTGCCAGCAGCACCTGGGGGGGGAGTTGGGCGAACACCGGGGAGCTGTTTTTT

j_call: TRBJ2-3
v_call: TRBV5-1
d_call: NA
cdr3_length: 15
clone_size: NA
cdr3_aa: CASSLEAGSTDTQYF
cdr3_nt: TGCGCCAGCAGCTTGGAGGCGGGGAGCACAGATACGCAGTATTTT

j_call: TRBJ1-6
v_call: TRBV27
d_call: TRBD1
cdr3_length: 14
clone_size: NA
cdr3_aa: CASSYDRGIGPLHF
cdr3_nt: TGTGCCAGCAGTTACGACAGGGGGATCGGCCCCCTCCACTTT

j_call: TRBJ2-3
v_call: TRBV30
d_call: TRBD2
cdr3_length: 12
clone_size: NA
cdr3_aa: CAWGRGADTQYF
cdr3_nt: TGTGCCTGGGGGCGGGGGGCAGATACGCAGTATTTT

j_call: TRBJ2-5
v_call: TRBV19
d_call: NA
cdr3_length: 13
clone_size: NA
cdr3_aa: CASRGQAEETQYF
cdr3_nt: TGTGCCAGTAGGGGGCAGGCGGAAGAGACCCAGTACTTC

j_call: TRBJ2-5
v_call: TRBV7-9
d_call: NA
cdr3_length: 13
clone_size: NA
cdr3_aa: CASSRGMGETQYF
cdr3_nt: TGTGCCAGCAGCCGCGGGATGGGGGAGACCCAGTACTTC

j_call: TRBJ1-1
v_call: TRBV12-3/TRBV12-4
d_call: NA
cdr3_length: 13
clone_size: once
cdr3_aa: CASRKGLNTEAFF
cdr3_nt: TGTGCCAGCAGGAAGGGACTGAACACTGAAGCTTTCTTT

j_call: TRBJ1-1
v_call: TRBV11-2
d_call: NA
cdr3_length: 14
clone_size: NA
cdr3_aa: CASSFEEWGTEAFF
cdr3_nt: TGTGCCAGCAGCTTCGAAGAATGGGGCACTGAAGCTTTCTTT

j_call: TRBJ2-7
v_call: TRBV6-5
d_call: TRBD2
cdr3_length: 14
clone_size: NA
cdr3_aa: CASSSGLALYEQYF
cdr3_nt: TGTGCCAGCAGTTCGGGACTAGCGCTCTACGAGCAGTACTTC

j_call: TRBJ2-3
v_call: TRBV5-4
d_call: NA
cdr3_length: 14
clone_size: NA
cdr3_aa: CASSLQGRTDTQYF
cdr3_nt: TGTGCCAGCAGCTTGCAGGGACGCACAGATACGCAGTATTTT

j_call: TRBJ2-3
v_call: TRBV28
d_call: NA
cdr3_length: 17
clone_size: NA
cdr3_aa: CASSLELTGTSTDTQYF
cdr3_nt: TGTGCCAGCAGTTTAGAGCTGACAGGGACTAGCACAGATACGCAGTATTTT